What follows are 5 T cell receptor beta chains derived from one specimen sequenced in a study of T-cell memory formation after mild COVID-19. One entry per CDR3 protein results from TCRdb running MiXCR on the 5' RACE reads. This sample has approximately 42,000 distinct CDR3 sequences, with roughly 7.2% found just once. The specimen sequenced was PBMCs or a T cell subset sorted from them (not recorded which). These receptors were obtained from an adult who had mild COVID-19 (a few samples of this study predate the infection). Cell type and time point are not known.

V is TRBV7-9 and J is TRBJ1-1, with D hard to call. The CDR3 extends over 14 amino acids. Looked up from germline, CDR1 is SEHNR and CDR2 is FQNEAQ (reference sequence). Trimming pared 1 base from V and 1 base from J, leaving 7 bases between. The CDR3 spells CASSLDFGNTEAFF. The DNA for the CDR3 is TGTGCCAGCAGCTTAGATTTTGGGAACACTGAAGCTTTCTTT.

This clonotype was observed at least ten times. J is TRBJ2-4 and V is TRBV3-1; D is undetermined. The length of the CDR3 is 12 residues. Germline V lookup: CDR1 LGHDT, CDR2 YNNKEL (reference sequence). Trimming stripped 6 bases from V and 7 bases from J, with 10 bases between. The CDR3 here is CASRGPGNIQYF. The CDR3 region has the DNA TGTGCCAGCAGGGGCCCCGGGAACATTCAGTACTTC.

There are many counts of this clonotype. The gene calls are TRBV6-6 and TRBJ2-7; 12 bases match TRBD1. The CDR3 spans 14 residues. Losses at the gene ends were 6 bases for V and 4 bases for J; bases not matched to a gene: 4. From germline, CDR1 is MNHNY and CDR2 SVGAGI (reference sequence). DNA for the CDR3: TGTGCCAGCAGAAAGGGACAGGGGGCGTACGAGCAGTACTTC. Translating it yields CASRKGQGAYEQYF.

This clonotype was recorded a few times. This chain links TRBV14 with TRBJ2-3, with D unclear. Germline CDR1 and CDR2: SGHDN and FVKESK. This CDR3 has 10 residues. The V end lost 1 base, the J end lost 9 bases, and 2 bases lay between the germline ends. CDR3 protein: CASSQVTQYF. Here the CDR3 DNA reads TGTGCCAGCAGCCAAGTGACGCAGTATTTT.

The CDR3: CASSFGGSSSGNTIYF. DNA for the CDR3: TGCGCCAGCAGCTTCGGGGGATCCTCCTCTGGAAACACCATATATTTT. The chain links TRBV5-1 to TRBJ1-3, with D maybe TRBD1 (5 bases). The CDR3 extends over 16 amino acids. Trimming took 2 bases from V and 0 from J, leaving 12 bases between them. The germline V gene encodes CDR1 SGHRS and CDR2 YFSETQ.